This T cell receptor beta chain was sequenced during a study of shared clonotypes between healthy human individuals. General study findings and limits: Non-shared clonotypes had lower generation probabilities than clonotypes shared by all four sorted-subset donors. Sampling included only blood; tissue repertoires likely differ.

Donors comprised only Caucasian adults living in Nashville, Tennessee. A split of CD4+ cells into CD45RA+ naive and CD45RA-negative memory subsets was performed. TCRdb keeps only in-frame clones here, not all; method: immunoSEQ multiplex PCR. The data hold 2,100,000 or so clones, with approximately 96% observed a single time. Remarks on this clone: Its specificity is not known.

The CDR3 is 12 residues long. V shed 9 bases and J shed 2 bases, with 11 bases lying between them. Germline loops: CDR1 MNHEY, CDR2 SVGAGI. The chain combines TRBV6-5 with TRBJ2-7; no clear D. The clonotype comes from a man younger than 35 in good health. Material for sequencing was naive CD4+ T cells sorted from blood. Subset noted: CD45RA+ positively selected. This CDR3 reads CASASSTYEQYF. CDR3 DNA sequence: TGTGCCAGTGCGAGCAGCACCTACGAGCAGTACTTC.